The clone carrying this TCR beta chain was found a few times. The antigen is undetermined. The sample originates from a study of OX40 agonist ivuxolimab in advanced cancers. About the study: Over 30% of patients had received prior checkpoint inhibitor therapy. Regarding the study as a whole: Researchers report that CD8+ T cells had, on average, more expanded clones than CD4+.

TCRdb's table, derived via immunoSEQ multiplex PCR, lists solely in-frame clones and lacks some. The profile shows about 67,000 clones, 80% to 95% of them singletons. The V segment lost 3 bases and the J segment 7 bases; nucleotides outside the gene matches: 6. Germline V gene sequence: CDR1 SGDLS, CDR2 YYNGEE. This CDR3 contains 14 residues. This sequence joins TRBV9 and TRBJ1-5; 8 positions agree with TRBD1. The clonotype comes from an adult with an advanced solid tumor such as melanoma, head and neck, liver or kidney cancer. The sequencing here drew on CD4+ or CD8+ T cells sorted from blood, taken in a trial of the OX40 agonist ivuxolimab. Written as DNA, the CDR3 is TGTGCCAGCAGCGCCGCTCCAGGGGGCCAGCCCCAGCATTTT. It translates to CASSAAPGGQPQHF.